The clone carrying this T cell receptor (beta chain) has a single count. Its specificity is not known. One end of the junction does not line up with germline, which may come from a read error. Co-extraction yielded RNA and DNA from roughly 20-30 mg of unsorted bulk tissue. The data originate from a study of tumor-infiltrating lymphocytes in primary liver carcinoma. Study-wide context: Productive TCRbeta reads per sample were roughly 3.5 to 7.5 million, not differing by tissue.

CDR3 length: 10 amino acids. Germline V lookup: CDR1 SQVTM, CDR2 ANQGSEA. Study results and limitations: For tumor-adjacent and tumor-blood pairs, overlap was less than that seen for tumor region pairs.

A primer in the constant region served to generate TCR beta cDNA from roughly 450 ng of total RNA. TCR beta libraries came from three nested multiplex PCR rounds using slightly modified ARM-PCR. Running 10 cycles apiece, the first two PCR rounds relied on TRBV1-TRBV30 forward primers together with a C-beta reverse primer. MiXCR was run by TCRdb on the multiplex PCR reads, yielding one entry per CDR3 protein. The table records 110,000 or so distinct CDR3 sequences, roughly 80% of them present only once. Sequenced sample: liver tumor tissue from sampling region 3. As for subset: tumor region T3, left-lateral pole. This TCR came from a man in his forties with primary liver carcinoma and hepatitis B virus infection. The chain employs TRBV29-1 and TRBJ2-7; no firm D call. The CDR3 coding sequence is TGCAACGTTAAACTGGGCGAGCAGTACTTC. It encodes CNVKLGEQYF.